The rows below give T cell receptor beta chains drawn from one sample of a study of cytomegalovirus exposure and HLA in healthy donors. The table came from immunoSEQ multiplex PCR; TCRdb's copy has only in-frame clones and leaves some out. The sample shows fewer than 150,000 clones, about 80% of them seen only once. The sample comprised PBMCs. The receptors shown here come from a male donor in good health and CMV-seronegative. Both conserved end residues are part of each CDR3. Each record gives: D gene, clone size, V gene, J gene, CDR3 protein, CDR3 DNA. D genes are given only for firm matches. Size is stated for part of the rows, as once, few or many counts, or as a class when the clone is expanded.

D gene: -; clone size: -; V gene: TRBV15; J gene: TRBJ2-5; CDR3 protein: CATSRDQETQYF; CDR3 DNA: TGTGCCACCAGCAGAGATCAGGAGACCCAGTACTTC
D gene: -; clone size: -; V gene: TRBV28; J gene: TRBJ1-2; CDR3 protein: CASRPSGSNYGYTF; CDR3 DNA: TGTGCCAGCAGACCCTCGGGGTCAAACTATGGCTACACCTTC
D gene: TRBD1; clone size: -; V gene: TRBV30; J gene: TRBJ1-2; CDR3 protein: CAGQGTNYGYTF; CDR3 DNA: TGTGCCGGACAGGGGACCAACTATGGCTACACCTTC
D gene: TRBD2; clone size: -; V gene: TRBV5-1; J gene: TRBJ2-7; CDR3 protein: CASSLDSGVVEQYF; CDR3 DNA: TGCGCCAGCAGCTTGGATAGCGGGGTGGTCGAGCAGTACTTC
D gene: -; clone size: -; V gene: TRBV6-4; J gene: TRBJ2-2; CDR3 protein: CASRDGLTGELFF; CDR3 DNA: TGTGCCAGCAGGGACGGACTTACCGGGGAGCTGTTTTTT
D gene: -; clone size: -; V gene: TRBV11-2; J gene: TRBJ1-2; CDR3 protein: CASSGSGGGDYGYTF; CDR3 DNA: TGTGCCAGCAGCGGGTCGGGGGGAGGGGACTATGGCTACACCTTC
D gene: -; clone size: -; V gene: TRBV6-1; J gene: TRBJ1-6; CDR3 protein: CASRNGHHYNSPLHF; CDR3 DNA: TGTGCCAGCCGTAACGGACATCACTATAATTCACCCCTCCACTTT
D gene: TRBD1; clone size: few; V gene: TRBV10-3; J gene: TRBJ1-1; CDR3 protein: CAIKAQGSTEAFF; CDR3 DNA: TGTGCCATCAAGGCACAGGGGAGCACTGAAGCTTTCTTT
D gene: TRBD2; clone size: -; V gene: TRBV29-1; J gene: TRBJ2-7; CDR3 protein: CSVREAYEQYF; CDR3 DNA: TGCAGCGTGCGGGAGGCCTACGAGCAGTACTTC
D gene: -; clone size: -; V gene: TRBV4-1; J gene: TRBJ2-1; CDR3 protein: CASSQDKGEYNEQFF; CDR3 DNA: TGCGCCAGCAGCCAAGATAAGGGAGAGTACAATGAGCAGTTCTTC
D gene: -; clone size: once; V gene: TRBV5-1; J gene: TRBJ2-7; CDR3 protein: CASSLLSGGGAEQYF; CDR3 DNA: TGCGCCAGCAGCTTGTTATCAGGGGGAGGTGCCGAGCAGTACTTC
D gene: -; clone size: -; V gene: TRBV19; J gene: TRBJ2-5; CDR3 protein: CASSIIWGGSETQYF; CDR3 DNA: TGTGCCAGTAGTATTATCTGGGGAGGATCGGAGACCCAGTACTTC
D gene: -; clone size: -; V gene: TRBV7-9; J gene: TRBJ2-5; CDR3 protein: CASSLRDSPETQYF; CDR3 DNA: TGTGCCAGCAGCCTAAGAGACTCTCCAGAGACCCAGTACTTC
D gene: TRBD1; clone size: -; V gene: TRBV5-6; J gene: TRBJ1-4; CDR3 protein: CASSFKRTGPSEKLFF; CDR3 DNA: TGTGCCAGCAGCTTCAAAAGGACAGGGCCTAGTGAAAAACTGTTTTTT
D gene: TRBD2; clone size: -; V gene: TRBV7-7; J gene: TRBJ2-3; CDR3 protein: CASSLSPREGQYF; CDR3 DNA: TGTGCCAGCAGCTTATCCCCCAGGGAGGGGCAGTATTTT
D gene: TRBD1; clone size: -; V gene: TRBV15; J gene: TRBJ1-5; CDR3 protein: CATSRGGQGARQPQHF; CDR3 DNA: TGTGCCACCAGCAGAGGGGGACAGGGGGCCAGGCAGCCCCAGCATTTT
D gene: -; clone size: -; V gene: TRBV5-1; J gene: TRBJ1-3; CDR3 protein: CASSLAGGYSGNTIYF; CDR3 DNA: TGCGCCAGCAGCTTGGCGGGGGGTTACTCTGGAAACACCATATATTTT
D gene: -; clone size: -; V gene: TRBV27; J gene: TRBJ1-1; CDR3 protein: CASSVLIRDKFYHGEAFF; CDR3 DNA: TGTGCCAGCAGCGTACTAATCCGGGACAAGTTCTACCATGGTGAAGCTTTCTTT
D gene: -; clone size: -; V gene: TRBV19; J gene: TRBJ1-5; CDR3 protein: CASSIERSNQPQHF; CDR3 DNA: TGTGCCAGTAGTATAGAGCGTAGCAATCAGCCCCAGCATTTT
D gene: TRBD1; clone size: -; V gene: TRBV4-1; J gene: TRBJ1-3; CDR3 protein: CASSHIGQGARNTIYF; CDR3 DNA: TGCGCCAGCAGCCATATCGGACAGGGTGCAAGAAACACCATATATTTT
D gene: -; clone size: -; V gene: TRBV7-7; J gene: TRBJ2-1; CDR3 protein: CASSLVPGSYNEQFF; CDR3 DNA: TGTGCTAGCAGCTTAGTCCCAGGCTCCTACAATGAGCAGTTCTTC
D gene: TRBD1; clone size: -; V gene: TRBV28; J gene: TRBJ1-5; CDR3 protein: CASSSGTGGYLSNQPQHF; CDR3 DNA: TGTGCCAGCAGCTCCGGGACAGGGGGTTATCTGAGCAACCAGCCCCAGCATTTT
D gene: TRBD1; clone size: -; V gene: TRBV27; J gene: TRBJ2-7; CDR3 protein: CASSLSGTGGYEQYF; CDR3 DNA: TGTGCCAGCAGTTTATCCGGGACAGGGGGTTACGAGCAGTACTTC